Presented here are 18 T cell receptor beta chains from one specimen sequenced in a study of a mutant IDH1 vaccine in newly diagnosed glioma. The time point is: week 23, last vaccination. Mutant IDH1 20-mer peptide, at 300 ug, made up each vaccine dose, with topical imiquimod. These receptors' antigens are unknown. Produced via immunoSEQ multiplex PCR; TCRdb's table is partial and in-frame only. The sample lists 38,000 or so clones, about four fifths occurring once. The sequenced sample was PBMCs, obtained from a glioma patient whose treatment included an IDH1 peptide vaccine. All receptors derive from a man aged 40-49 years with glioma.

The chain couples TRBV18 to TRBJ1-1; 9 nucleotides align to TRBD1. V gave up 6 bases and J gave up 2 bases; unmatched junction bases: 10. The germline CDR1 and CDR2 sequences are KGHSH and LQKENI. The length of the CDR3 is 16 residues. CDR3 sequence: CASSPSGTGPNTEAFF. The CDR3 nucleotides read TGTGCCAGCTCTCCCTCCGGGACAGGGCCCAACACTGAAGCTTTCTTT.

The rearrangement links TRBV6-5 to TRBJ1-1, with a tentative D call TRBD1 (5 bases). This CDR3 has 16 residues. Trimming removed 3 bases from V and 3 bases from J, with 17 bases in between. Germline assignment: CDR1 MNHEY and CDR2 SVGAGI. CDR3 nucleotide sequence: TGTGCCAGCAGTTATGTGAAGGGCAGAGGGGACACTGAAGCTTTCTTT. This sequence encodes CASSYVKGRGDTEAFF.

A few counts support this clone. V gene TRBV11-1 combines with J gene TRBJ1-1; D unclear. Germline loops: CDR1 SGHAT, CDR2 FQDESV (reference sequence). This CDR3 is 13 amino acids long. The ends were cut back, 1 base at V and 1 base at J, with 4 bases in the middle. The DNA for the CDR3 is TGTGCCAGCAGCTTAGTGGGGAACACTGAAGCTTTCTTT. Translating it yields CASSLVGNTEAFF.

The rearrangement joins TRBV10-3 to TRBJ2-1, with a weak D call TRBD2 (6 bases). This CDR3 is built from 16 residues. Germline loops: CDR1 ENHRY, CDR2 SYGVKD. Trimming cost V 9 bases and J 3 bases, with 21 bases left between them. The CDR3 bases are TGTGCCATAACTGACGCGGGGCCTCCACTCTACAATGAGCAGTTCTTC. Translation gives CAITDAGPPLYNEQFF.

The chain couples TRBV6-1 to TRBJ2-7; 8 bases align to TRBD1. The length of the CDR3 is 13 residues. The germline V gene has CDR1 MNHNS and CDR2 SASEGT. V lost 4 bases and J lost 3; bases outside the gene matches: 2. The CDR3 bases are TGTGCCAGCAGTGGGGACAGGATCTACGAGCAGTACTTC. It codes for CASSGDRIYEQYF.

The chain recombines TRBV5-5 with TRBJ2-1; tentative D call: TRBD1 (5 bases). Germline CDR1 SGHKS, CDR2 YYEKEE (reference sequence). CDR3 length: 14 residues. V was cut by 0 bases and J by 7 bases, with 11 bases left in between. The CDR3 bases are TGTGCCAGCAGCTTGGGGGCAGGGCTGAATGAGCAGTTCTTC. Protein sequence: CASSLGAGLNEQFF. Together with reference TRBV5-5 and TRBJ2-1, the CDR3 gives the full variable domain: DAGVTQSPTHLIKTRGQQVTLRCSPISGHKSVSWYQQVLGQGPQFIFQYYEKEERGRGNFPDRFSARQFPNYSSELNVNALLLGDSALYLCASSLGAGLNEQFFGPGTRLTVL.

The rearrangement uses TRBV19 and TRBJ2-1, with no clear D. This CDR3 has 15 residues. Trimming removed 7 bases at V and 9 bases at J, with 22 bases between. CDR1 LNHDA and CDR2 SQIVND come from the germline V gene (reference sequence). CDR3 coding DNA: TGTGCCAGTAACAGCCCGGGTTCGGAGTTGGGTGAGCAGTTCTTC. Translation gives CASNSPGSELGEQFF.

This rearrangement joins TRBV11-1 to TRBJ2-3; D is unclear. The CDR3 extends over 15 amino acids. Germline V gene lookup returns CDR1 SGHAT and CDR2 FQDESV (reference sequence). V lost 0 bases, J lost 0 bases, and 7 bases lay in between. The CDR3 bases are TGTGCCAGCAGCTTAGCAGCTCTTAGCACAGATACGCAGTATTTT. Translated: CASSLAALSTDTQYF.

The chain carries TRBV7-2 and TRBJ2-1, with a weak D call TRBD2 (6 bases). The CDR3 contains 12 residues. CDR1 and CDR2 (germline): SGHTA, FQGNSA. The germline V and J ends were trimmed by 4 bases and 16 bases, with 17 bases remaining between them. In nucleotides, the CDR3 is TGTGCCAGCAGCTCCACCGGGACTCGGCTTTTCTTC. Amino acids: CASSSTGTRLFF.

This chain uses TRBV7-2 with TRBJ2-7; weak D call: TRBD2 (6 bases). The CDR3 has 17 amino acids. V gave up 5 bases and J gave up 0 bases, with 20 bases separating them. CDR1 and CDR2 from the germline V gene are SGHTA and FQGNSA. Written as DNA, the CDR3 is TGTGCCAGCAGCCCCAGGGCGTTGCGGGGTCTCTCCTACGAGCAGTACTTC. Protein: CASSPRALRGLSYEQYF.

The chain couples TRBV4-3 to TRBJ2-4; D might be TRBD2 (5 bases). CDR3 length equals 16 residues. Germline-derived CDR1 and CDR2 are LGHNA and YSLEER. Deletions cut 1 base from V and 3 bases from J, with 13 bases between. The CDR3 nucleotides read TGCGCCAGCAGCCAAGTATGGACTGCTATCAAAAACATTCAGTACTTC. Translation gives CASSQVWTAIKNIQYF.

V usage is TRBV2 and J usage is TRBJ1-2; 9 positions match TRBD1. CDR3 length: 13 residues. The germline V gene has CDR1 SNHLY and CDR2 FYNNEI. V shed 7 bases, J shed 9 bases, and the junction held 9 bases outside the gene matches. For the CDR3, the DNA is TGTGCCAGCATACCCAGACAGGGGGTTCGCTACACCTTC. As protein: CASIPRQGVRYTF.

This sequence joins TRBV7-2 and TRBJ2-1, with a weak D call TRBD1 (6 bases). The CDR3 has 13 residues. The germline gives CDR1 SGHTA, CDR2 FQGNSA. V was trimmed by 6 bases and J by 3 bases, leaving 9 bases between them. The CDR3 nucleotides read TGTGCCAGCAGATCGGGACACTACAATGAGCAGTTCTTC. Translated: CASRSGHYNEQFF.

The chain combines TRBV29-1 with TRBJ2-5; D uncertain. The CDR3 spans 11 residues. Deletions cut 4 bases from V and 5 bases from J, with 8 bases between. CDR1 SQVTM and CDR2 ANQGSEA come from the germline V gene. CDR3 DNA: TGCAGCGTTGGCGAGACGGAGACCCAGTACTTC. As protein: CSVGETETQYF.

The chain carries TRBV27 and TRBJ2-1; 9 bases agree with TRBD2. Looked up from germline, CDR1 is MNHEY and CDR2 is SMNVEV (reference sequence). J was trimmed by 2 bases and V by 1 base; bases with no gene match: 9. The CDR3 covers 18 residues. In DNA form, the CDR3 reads TGTGCCAGCAGTTTATTGCCCTCGGTAGCGGGGGCCTACAATGAGCAGTTCTTC. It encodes CASSLLPSVAGAYNEQFF.

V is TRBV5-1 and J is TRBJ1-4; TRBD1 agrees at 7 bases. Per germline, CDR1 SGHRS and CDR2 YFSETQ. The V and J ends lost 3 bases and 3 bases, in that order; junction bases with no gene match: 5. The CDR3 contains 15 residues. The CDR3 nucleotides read TGCGCCAGCAGCTCAAAACAGGGGCCTAATGAAAAACTGTTTTTT. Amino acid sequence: CASSSKQGPNEKLFF.

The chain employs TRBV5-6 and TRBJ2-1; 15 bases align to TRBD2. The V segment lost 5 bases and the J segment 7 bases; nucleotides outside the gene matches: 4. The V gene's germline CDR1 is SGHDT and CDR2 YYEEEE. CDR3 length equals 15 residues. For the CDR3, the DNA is TGTGCCAGCAGGCGGACTAGCGGGAGGGAAAATGAGCAGTTCTTC. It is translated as CASRRTSGRENEQFF.

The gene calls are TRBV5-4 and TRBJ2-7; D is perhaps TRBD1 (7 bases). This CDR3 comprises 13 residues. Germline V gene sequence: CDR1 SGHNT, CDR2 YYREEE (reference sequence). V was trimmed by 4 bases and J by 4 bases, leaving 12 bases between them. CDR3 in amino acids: CASSAGQRYEQYF. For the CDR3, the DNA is TGTGCCAGCAGCGCGGGACAGAGATACGAGCAGTACTTC.